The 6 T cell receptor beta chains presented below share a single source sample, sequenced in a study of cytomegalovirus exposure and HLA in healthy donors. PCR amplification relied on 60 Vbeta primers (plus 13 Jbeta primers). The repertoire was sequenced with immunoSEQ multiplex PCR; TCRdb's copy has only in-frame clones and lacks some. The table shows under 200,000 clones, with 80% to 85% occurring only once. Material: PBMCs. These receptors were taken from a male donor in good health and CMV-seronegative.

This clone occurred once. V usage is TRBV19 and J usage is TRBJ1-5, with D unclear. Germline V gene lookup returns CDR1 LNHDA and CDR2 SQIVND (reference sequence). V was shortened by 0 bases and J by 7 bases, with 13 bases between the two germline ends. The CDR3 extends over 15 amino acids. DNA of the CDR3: TGTGCCAGTAGTATAGATCGGTACGGGTCGCAGCCCCAGCATTTT. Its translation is CASSIDRYGSQPQHF.

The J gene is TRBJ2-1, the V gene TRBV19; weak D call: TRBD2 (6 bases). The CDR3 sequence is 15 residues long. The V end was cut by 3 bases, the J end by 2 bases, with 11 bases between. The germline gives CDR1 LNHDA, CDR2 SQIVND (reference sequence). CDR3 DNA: TGTGCCAGTAGTATTCCCAGGGAGGCCTACAATGAGCAGTTCTTC. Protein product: CASSIPREAYNEQFF.

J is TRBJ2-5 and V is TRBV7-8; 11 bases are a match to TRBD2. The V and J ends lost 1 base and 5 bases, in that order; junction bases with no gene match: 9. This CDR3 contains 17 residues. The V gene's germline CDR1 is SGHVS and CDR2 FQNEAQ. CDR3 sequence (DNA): TGTGCCAGCAGCTTAGGGGCCCGTAGCGGGGGGGCGGAGACCCAGTACTTC. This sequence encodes CASSLGARSGGAETQYF.

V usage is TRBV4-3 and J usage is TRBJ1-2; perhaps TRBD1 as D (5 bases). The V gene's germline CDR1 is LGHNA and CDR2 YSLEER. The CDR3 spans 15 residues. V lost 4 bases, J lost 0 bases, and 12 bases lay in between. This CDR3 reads CASSLGSGSNYGYTF. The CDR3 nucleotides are TGCGCCAGCAGCCTAGGGTCAGGGTCTAACTATGGCTACACCTTC.

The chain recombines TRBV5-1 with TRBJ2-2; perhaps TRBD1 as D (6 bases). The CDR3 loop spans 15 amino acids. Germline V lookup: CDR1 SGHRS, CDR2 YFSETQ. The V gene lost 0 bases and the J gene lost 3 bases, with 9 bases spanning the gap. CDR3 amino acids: CASSLGRGHTGELFF. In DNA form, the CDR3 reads TGCGCCAGCAGCTTGGGCAGGGGCCACACCGGGGAGCTGTTTTTT. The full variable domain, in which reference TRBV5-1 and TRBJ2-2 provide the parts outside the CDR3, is KAGVTQTPRYLIKTRGQQVTLSCSPISGHRSVSWYQQTPGQGLQFLFEYFSETQRNKGNFPGRFSGRQFSNSRSEMNVSTLELGDSALYLCASSLGRGHTGELFFGEGSRLTVL.

The CDR3 region is CAWSLRRSGNTIYF. CDR3 nucleotides: TGTGCCTGGAGTTTAAGGAGATCTGGAAACACCATATATTTT. The chain is built from TRBV30 and TRBJ1-3; D gene uncertain. Germline CDR1 GTSNPN, CDR2 SVGIG (reference sequence). The ends were cut back, 2 bases at V and 1 base at J, with 9 bases in the middle. The CDR3 is 14 amino acids. Full variable domain (outside the CDR3, taken from reference TRBV30 and TRBJ1-3): SQTIHQWPATLVQPVGSPLSLECTVEGTSNPNLYWYRQAAGRGLQLLFYSVGIGQISSEVPQNLSASRPQDRQFILSSKKLLLSDSGFYLCAWSLRRSGNTIYFGEGSWLTVV.